This T cell receptor (beta chain) emerged from a study of CD8 T cells in ankylosing spondylitis. Study outcomes and limitations: One TCR beta motif, made up of under ten highly homologous variants, appeared characteristic of ankylosing spondylitis blood.

Researchers built TCR beta libraries using quantitative 5'-RACE with molecular barcodes. MiXCR, run by TCRdb on the 5' RACE reads, gives a single entry per CDR3 protein. The sample shows 400,000 to 450,000 distinct CDR3 sequences, 15% to 20% of them seen only once. Of note for this clonotype: Its antigen remains unknown.

The sequencing sample was made of blood, either unsorted or a sorted T cell fraction (not recorded which). The TCR sequence derives from a male donor with ankylosing spondylitis.

The CDR3 sequence: CASSLGTVHMNTEAFF. In DNA, the CDR3 is TGTGCCAGCAGCTTAGGGACAGTACATATGAACACTGAAGCTTTCTTT. The J gene is TRBJ1-1, the V gene TRBV7-9, with D perhaps TRBD1 (6 bases). From germline, CDR1 is SEHNR and CDR2 FQNEAQ (reference sequence). The CDR3 runs 16 residues. V lost 1 base, J lost 0 bases, and 12 bases lay in between.